Shown below are 21 T cell receptor beta chains from a single sample sequenced in a study of control samples from healthy donors and cancer patients. Libraries were prepared by immunoSEQ multiplex PCR; TCRdb keeps only in-frame clonotypes and omits some of them. Of 150,000 to 200,000 clones listed, approximately 90% are singletons. The sample consisted of blood. These receptors originate from a woman aged 25-40 years in good health.

The chain is built from TRBV5-1 and TRBJ2-2; 9 bases align to TRBD2. CDR1 and CDR2 from the germline V gene are SGHRS and YFSETQ. With V trimmed by 5 bases and J by 5 bases, 7 bases remained unmatched. CDR3 size: 15 residues. The CDR3 nucleotides are TGCGCCAGCAGTTCCCGGACTAGCGAAACCGGGGAGCTGTTTTTT. Its protein product is CASSSRTSETGELFF.

The V gene is TRBV19, the J gene TRBJ2-5, with TRBD2 identical over 9 bases. The V and J ends lost 5 bases and 1 base, in that order; junction bases with no gene match: 14. The CDR3 loop spans 18 amino acids. Germline CDR1 LNHDA, CDR2 SQIVND (reference sequence). In nucleotides, the CDR3 is TGTGCCAGTAGTGTAGGCCGAGCGACTAGCGGCCGCCAAGAGACCCAGTACTTC. Translated, it gives CASSVGRATSGRQETQYF.

This rearrangement joins TRBV4-1 to TRBJ1-1; D is unresolved. CDR3 length: 15 amino acids. Between the trimmed V and J ends, which lost 2 bases and 1 base, there was a span of 11 bases. Germline CDR1 and CDR2: MGHRA and YSYEKL. For the CDR3, the DNA is TGCGCCAGCAGCCAACCACGACAAGGGAACACTGAAGCTTTCTTT. Residues: CASSQPRQGNTEAFF.

The chain couples TRBV5-1 to TRBJ2-7; D is unclear. V lost 2 bases to trimming and J lost 4 bases, with 10 bases between them. The CDR3 consists of 13 residues. The germline gives CDR1 SGHRS, CDR2 YFSETQ. This CDR3 is CASSFISGYEQYF. For the CDR3, the DNA is TGCGCCAGCAGCTTCATTTCGGGTTACGAGCAGTACTTC.

This chain links TRBV16 with TRBJ1-2, with a possible D match to TRBD1 (5 bases). The CDR3 contains 18 residues. Trimming pared 2 bases from V and 0 bases from J, leaving 19 bases between. Germline CDR1 reads KGHSY; CDR2 reads FQNENV. CDR3: CASSQVAGWDPTNYGYTF. Here the CDR3 DNA reads TGTGCCAGCAGCCAAGTGGCAGGGTGGGACCCCACTAACTATGGCTACACCTTC.

The chain couples TRBV11-2 to TRBJ2-1; the D is unclear. V was clipped by 1 base and J by 9 bases, with 4 bases between them. The CDR3 runs 11 residues. Germline CDR1 SGHAT, CDR2 FQNNGV. CDR3 loop: CASSLVSEQFF. The DNA of the CDR3 is TGTGCCAGCAGCTTAGTTAGTGAGCAGTTCTTC.

The table lists this clone with a few counts. The chain has TRBV6-4 and TRBJ2-1; D may be TRBD1 (6 bases). Per germline, CDR1 MRHNA and CDR2 SNTAGT. The CDR3 totals 14 residues. Trimming shortened V by 2 bases and J by 4 bases, and 9 bases separated the two germline ends. This CDR3 reads CASSDRGSYNEQFF. CDR3 in DNA: TGTGCCAGCAGTGACAGGGGGTCTTACAATGAGCAGTTCTTC.

This rearrangement joins TRBV7-2 to TRBJ2-1; tentatively, D is TRBD2 (5 bases). Trimming shortened V by 5 bases and J by 10 bases, and 18 bases separated the two germline ends. This CDR3 region has 14 residues. Germline V gene lookup returns CDR1 SGHTA and CDR2 FQGNSA. The CDR3 DNA sequence: TGTGCCAGCAGCCCCCCGGGGTACTTAAACGAGCAGTTCTTC. Translating gives CASSPPGYLNEQFF.

The CDR3 bases are TGTGCCAGCAACCTAGGGGGAAGCAATGAAAAACTGTTTTTT. This gives the protein CASNLGGSNEKLFF. The rearrangement joins TRBV2 to TRBJ1-4; the D gene is possibly TRBD1 (6 bases). CDR1 SNHLY and CDR2 FYNNEI come from the germline V gene. CDR3 length equals 14 residues. With 7 bases removed from V and 5 bases from J, the gap between germline ends came to 14 bases.

The chain couples TRBV29-1 to TRBJ1-1, with D unclear. Per the germline V gene, CDR1 is SQVTM and CDR2 is ANQGSEA. Trimming stripped 2 bases from V and 0 bases from J, with 7 bases between. This CDR3 comprises 13 residues. The CDR3 region is CSVETRVNTEAFF. CDR3 DNA sequence: TGCAGCGTTGAAACCAGAGTGAACACTGAAGCTTTCTTT.

This chain connects TRBV7-9 to TRBJ2-3; D is possibly TRBD2 (6 bases). The CDR3 has 18 amino acids. Germline V gives CDR1 SEHNR, CDR2 FQNEAQ (reference sequence). V was clipped by 4 bases and J by 4 bases, with 24 bases between them. CDR3 bases: TGTGCCAGCAGCTCTCATGTCGCGACACTAGCCTTCTCAGATACGCAGTATTTT. Its protein product is CASSSHVATLAFSDTQYF.

The chain joins TRBV19 to TRBJ2-3, with 13 bases fitting TRBD2. J was trimmed by 10 bases and V by 5 bases; bases with no gene match: 18. CDR1 is LNHDA, CDR2 SQIVND, per germline (reference sequence). This CDR3 region has 18 residues. The CDR3 is CASSGGGRLAGGFRAQYF. The CDR3 DNA reads TGTGCCAGTAGTGGGGGAGGAAGACTAGCGGGAGGCTTTCGCGCGCAGTATTTT.

The V call is TRBV4-1, the J call TRBJ2-1; possible D gene TRBD1, 6 bases. The CDR3 contains 14 residues. V was pared by 0 bases and J by 4 bases, with 7 bases between. Germline-derived CDR1 and CDR2 are MGHRA and YSYEKL. The chain's CDR3 is CASSQEDRYNEQFF. CDR3 nucleotides: TGCGCCAGCAGCCAAGAGGACAGATACAATGAGCAGTTCTTC.

The CDR3 bases are TGCGCCAGCAGCCAAGAAAGAACTAGCGGCTACAATGAGCAGTTCTTC. Translation gives CASSQERTSGYNEQFF. The chain joins TRBV4-3 to TRBJ2-1; TRBD2 agrees at 8 bases. The V gene's germline CDR1 is LGHNA and CDR2 YSLEER. CDR3 length equals 16 residues. The trim removed 0 bases at V and 3 bases at J, leaving 4 bases unmatched.

Note on this clone: One junction end disagrees with the germline gene, perhaps due to a read error. The CDR3 nucleotides read TGTGCCAGCTCACCATCGACTAGCCCCGTGCGGGGAGCTGTTTTT. It is translated as CASSPSTSPVRGAVF. This chain uses TRBV18 with TRBJ2-2; 7 bases line up with TRBD2. The CDR3 sequence is 15 residues long. The germline gives CDR1 KGHSH, CDR2 LQKENI.

This chain links TRBV19 with TRBJ2-7, with TRBD2 matching over 9 bases. Germline V lookup: CDR1 LNHDA, CDR2 SQIVND (reference sequence). The V gene end was trimmed by 5 bases and the J gene end by 5 bases; junction bases not matched to a gene: 22. The CDR3 is 19 residues long. The CDR3: CASSRIVGPIAGVSHEQYF. CDR3 sequence (DNA): TGTGCCAGTAGTCGTATCGTGGGGCCGATAGCGGGAGTAAGCCACGAGCAGTACTTC.

The chain uses TRBV28 and TRBJ1-2; TRBD1 agrees at 8 bases. V dropped 8 bases and J dropped 5; count of bases not matched to a gene: 10. The CDR3 length is 14 residues. Germline CDR1 is MDHEN and CDR2 is SYDVKM. CDR3 in DNA: TGTGCCAGCTGTCCAGGGGGCTCCTCTTATGGCTACACCTTC. This codes for CASCPGGSSYGYTF.

The chain couples TRBV30 to TRBJ1-1, with D maybe TRBD1 (5 bases). Trimming took 4 bases from V and 5 from J, leaving 20 bases between them. CDR1 and CDR2 from the germline V gene are GTSNPN and SVGIG (reference sequence). The length of the CDR3 is 15 residues. CDR3 nucleotide sequence: TGTGCCTGGAACTATTGGGACTCGGGAGCAACTGAAGCTTTCTTT. This encodes CAWNYWDSGATEAFF.

This clone has just one count. The gene calls are TRBV3-1 (or the pseudogene TRBV3-2) and TRBJ2-1; 7 bases are shared with TRBD2. Germline CDR1 is LGHDT and CDR2 is YNNKEL (reference sequence). The CDR3 is made up of 17 amino acids. Trimming took 0 bases from V and 2 from J; bases not matched to a gene: 7. CDR3 nucleotide sequence: TGTGCCAGCAGCCAAGAAGCGGGATTGGGGACCTACAATGAGCAGTTCTTC. Its protein is CASSQEAGLGTYNEQFF.

The chain joins TRBV2 to TRBJ2-3; D may be TRBD1 (6 bases). There are 13 residues in the CDR3. Germline CDR1 is SNHLY and CDR2 is FYNNEI. The V and J ends lost 9 bases and 6 bases respectively, with 16 bases between them. The CDR3 DNA reads as TGTGCCAGTAACAGGGTTGGTTCGGATACGCAGTATTTT. Translated, it gives CASNRVGSDTQYF. The full variable domain, with the rest looked up from reference TRBV2 and TRBJ2-3, is EPEVTQTPSHQVTQMGQEVILRCVPISNHLYFYWYRQILGQKVEFLVSFYNNEISEKSEIFDDQFSVERPDGSNFTLKIRSTKLEDSAMYFCASNRVGSDTQYFGPGTRLTVL.

This rearrangement joins TRBV3-1 (or the pseudogene TRBV3-2) to TRBJ2-7, with D hard to call. This CDR3 is built from 16 residues. Trimming removed 4 bases at V and 0 bases at J, with 16 bases between. Germline values: CDR1 LGHDT, CDR2 YNNKEL (reference sequence). CDR3 in DNA: TGTGCCAGCAGCCCCAACATGTACTACAGCTCCTACGAGCAGTACTTC. Amino acid sequence: CASSPNMYYSSYEQYF.